One and the same sample provided the 15 T cell receptor beta chains below, sequenced in a study of cytomegalovirus exposure and HLA in healthy donors. Primers for the PCR totalled 60 Vbeta and 13 Jbeta. Data came from immunoSEQ multiplex PCR; TCRdb stores just in-frame clones and leaves some out. The sample includes about 110,000 clones, around three quarters of them seen just once. The sequencing sample was made of PBMCs. The receptors come from a young man in good health and CMV-seropositive.

The chain has TRBV7-9 and TRBJ1-1; tentatively, D is TRBD1 (6 bases). V was cut by 5 bases and J by 1 base, with 14 bases left in between. Germline CDR1 and CDR2: SEHNR and FQNEAQ (reference sequence). The CDR3 length is 15 residues. The CDR3 coding sequence is TGTGCCAGCAGCCCTTCACGGACAGCGAACACTGAAGCTTTCTTT. This translates into CASSPSRTANTEAFF.

The rearrangement uses TRBV5-1 and TRBJ1-2, with D perhaps matching TRBD1 (6 bases). With 1 base removed from V and 8 bases from J, the gap between germline ends came to 12 bases. The CDR3 sequence is 13 residues long. The V gene's germline CDR1 is SGHRS and CDR2 YFSETQ. The DNA for the CDR3 is TGCGCCAGCAGCTTGTCATACAGGGAGGGCTACACCTTC. Translation gives CASSLSYREGYTF.

This clone was found once. The junction and the germline gene differ at one end; a read error may be behind it. The V and J genes are TRBV28 and TRBJ1-2, with 7 bases aligning to TRBD1. The CDR3 covers 13 residues. Germline assignment: CDR1 MDHEN and CDR2 SYDVKM. CDR3 in amino acids: CASLEPGGMGYPF. The CDR3 coding sequence is TGTGCCAGTTTGGAACCAGGGGGAATGGGCTACCCCTTC.

The chain combines TRBV6-6 with TRBJ2-2, with 12 nucleotides matching TRBD2. J was trimmed by 3 bases and V by 6 bases; bases with no gene match: 2. The CDR3 has 15 amino acids. Germline lookup yields CDR1 MNHNY and CDR2 SVGAGI (reference sequence). The CDR3 loop is CASSRTSGDTGELFF. As DNA, the CDR3 is TGTGCCAGCAGCCGGACTAGCGGGGACACCGGGGAGCTGTTTTTT.

This clone has just one count. V gene TRBV28 combines with J gene TRBJ2-1; 9 positions agree with TRBD2. Germline CDR1 MDHEN, CDR2 SYDVKM. V lost 5 bases and J lost 6; bases outside the gene matches: 8. The CDR3 is 15 residues long. CDR3 loop: CASSAAASGTNEQFF. The CDR3 DNA reads as TGTGCCAGCAGTGCCGCGGCTAGCGGGACCAATGAGCAGTTCTTC.

The chain recombines TRBV9 with TRBJ2-1; TRBD2 agrees at 12 bases. The germline CDR1 and CDR2 sequences are SGDLS and YYNGEE. The trim removed 4 bases at V and 4 bases at J, leaving 6 bases unmatched. This CDR3 contains 16 residues. CDR3 sequence (DNA): TGTGCCAGCAGCAAGAACCTAGCGGGGGGGTACAATGAGCAGTTCTTC. Encoded protein: CASSKNLAGGYNEQFF.

This rearrangement joins TRBV28 to TRBJ2-7; D might be TRBD2 (6 bases). The CDR3 sequence is 13 residues long. The V gene lost 7 bases and the J gene lost 2 bases, with 12 bases spanning the gap. Germline V gene sequence: CDR1 MDHEN, CDR2 SYDVKM. CDR3 nucleotides: TGTGCCAGCACCACGGGGGACCCCTACGAGCAGTACTTC. It encodes CASTTGDPYEQYF.

The V and J genes are TRBV30 and TRBJ2-7; TRBD2 might be the D (5 bases). Germline assignment: CDR1 GTSNPN and CDR2 SVGIG (reference sequence). This CDR3 comprises 12 residues. V was pared by 2 bases and J by 6 bases, with 11 bases between. This CDR3 reads CAWSPDGGEQYF. In nucleotides, the CDR3 is TGTGCCTGGAGTCCCGACGGAGGCGAGCAGTACTTC.

The V gene is TRBV6-5, the J gene TRBJ1-1; 9 bases line up with TRBD1. The CDR3 totals 14 residues. Unmatched junction bases numbered 6, after V lost 10 bases and J lost 0 bases. CDR1 is MNHEY, CDR2 SVGAGI, per germline. Here the CDR3 DNA reads TGTGCCATCAGCGGGACAGGGATGAACACTGAAGCTTTCTTT. This codes for CAISGTGMNTEAFF.

V and J are TRBV27 and TRBJ2-1; perhaps TRBD2 as D (7 bases). The CDR3 extends over 14 amino acids. CDR1 is MNHEY, CDR2 SMNVEV, per germline (reference sequence). Trimming shortened V by 4 bases and J by 7 bases, and 14 bases separated the two germline ends. The CDR3 protein is CASSWGGGRNEQFF. The DNA for the CDR3 is TGTGCCAGCAGTTGGGGAGGGGGAAGGAATGAGCAGTTCTTC.

This clone was seen a handful of times. This chain connects TRBV29-1 to TRBJ2-1; D perhaps matches TRBD1 (5 bases). Trimming cost V 4 bases and J 15 bases, with 16 bases left between them. This CDR3 spans 11 amino acids. Per the germline V gene, CDR1 is SQVTM and CDR2 is ANQGSEA. CDR3 residues: CSVVKTARGFF. The CDR3 DNA follows: TGCAGCGTTGTTAAGACAGCAAGGGGGTTCTTC.

As DNA, the CDR3 is TGTGCCAGCAGTTTAACAGGGGTCTATGGCTACACCTTC. It yields the protein CASSLTGVYGYTF. The chain is built from TRBV27 and TRBJ1-2, with 7 bases lining up with TRBD1. There are 13 residues in the CDR3. Trimming cost V 2 bases and J 4 bases; bases outside gene matches: 1. The germline CDR1 and CDR2 sequences are MNHEY and SMNVEV (reference sequence).

The chain has TRBV4-1 and TRBJ2-3; 7 bases fit TRBD2. The trim removed 3 bases at V and 0 bases at J, leaving 12 bases unmatched. Looked up from germline, CDR1 is MGHRA and CDR2 is YSYEKL. The CDR3 runs to 18 residues. The CDR3 DNA is TGCGCCAGCAGCCAGCTTCCGGGACTACCATCTAGCACAGATACGCAGTATTTT. Amino acids: CASSQLPGLPSSTDTQYF.

V and J are TRBV29-1 and TRBJ2-2, with D perhaps matching TRBD1 (6 bases). Germline CDR1 and CDR2: SQVTM and ANQGSEA. The CDR3 spans 12 residues. CDR3 sequence (DNA): TGCACCTATGAAGGGGGTCGGGGGGAGCTGTTTTTT. As protein: CTYEGGRGELFF.

The J gene is TRBJ1-1, the V gene TRBV18; weak D call: TRBD1 (6 bases). V lost 5 bases and J lost 4, with 17 bases in between. CDR1 and CDR2 from the germline V gene are KGHSH and LQKENI. The CDR3 is 15 residues long. Written as DNA, the CDR3 is TGTGCCAGCTCAGGAGCTACAGGGAGGGCCACTGAAGCTTTCTTT. Protein: CASSGATGRATEAFF.